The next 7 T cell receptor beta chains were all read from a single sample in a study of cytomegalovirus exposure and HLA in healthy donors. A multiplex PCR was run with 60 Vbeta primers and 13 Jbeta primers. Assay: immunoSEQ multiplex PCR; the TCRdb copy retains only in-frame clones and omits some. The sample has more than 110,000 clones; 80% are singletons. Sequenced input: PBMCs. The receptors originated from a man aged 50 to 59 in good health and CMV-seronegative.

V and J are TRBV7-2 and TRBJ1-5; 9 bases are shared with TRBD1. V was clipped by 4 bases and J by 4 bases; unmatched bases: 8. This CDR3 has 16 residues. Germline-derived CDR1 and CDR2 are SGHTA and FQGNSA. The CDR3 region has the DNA TGTGCCAGCAGCTCCTATTTGGACAGGGGAAATCAGCCCCAGCATTTT. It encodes CASSSYLDRGNQPQHF.

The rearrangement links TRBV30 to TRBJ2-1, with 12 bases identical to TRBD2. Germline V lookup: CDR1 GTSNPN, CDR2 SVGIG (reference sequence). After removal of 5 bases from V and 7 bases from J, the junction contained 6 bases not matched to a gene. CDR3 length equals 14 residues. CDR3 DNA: TGTGCCTGGCAGGGACTAGCGGGTGGGAATGAGCAGTTCTTC. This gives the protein CAWQGLAGGNEQFF.

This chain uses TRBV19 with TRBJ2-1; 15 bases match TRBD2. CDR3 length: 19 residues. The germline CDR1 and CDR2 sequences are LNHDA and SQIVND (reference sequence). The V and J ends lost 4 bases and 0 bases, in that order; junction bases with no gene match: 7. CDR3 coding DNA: TGTGCCAGTAGTACGGGACTAGCGGGAGGCAGGAGCTCCTACAATGAGCAGTTCTTC. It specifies CASSTGLAGGRSSYNEQFF.

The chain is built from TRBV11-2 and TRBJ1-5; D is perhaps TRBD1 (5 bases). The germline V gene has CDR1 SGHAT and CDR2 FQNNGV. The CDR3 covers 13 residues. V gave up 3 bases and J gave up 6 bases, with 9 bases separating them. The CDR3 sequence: CASSFRDSQPQHF. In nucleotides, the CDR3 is TGTGCCAGCAGCTTCAGGGATTCTCAGCCCCAGCATTTT.

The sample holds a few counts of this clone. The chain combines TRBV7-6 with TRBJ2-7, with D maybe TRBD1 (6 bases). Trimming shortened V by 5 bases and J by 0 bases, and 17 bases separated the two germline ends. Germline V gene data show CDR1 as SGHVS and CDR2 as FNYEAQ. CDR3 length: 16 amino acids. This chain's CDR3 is CASSTQGPSNSYEQYF. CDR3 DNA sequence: TGTGCCAGCAGCACCCAGGGGCCCAGTAACTCCTACGAGCAGTACTTC.

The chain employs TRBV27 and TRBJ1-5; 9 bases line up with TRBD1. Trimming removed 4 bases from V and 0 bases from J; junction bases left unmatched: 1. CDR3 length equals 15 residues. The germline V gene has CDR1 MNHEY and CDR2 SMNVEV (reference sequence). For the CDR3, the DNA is TGTGCCAGCAGTTCGGACAGGGGTAGCAATCAGCCCCAGCATTTT. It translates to CASSSDRGSNQPQHF.

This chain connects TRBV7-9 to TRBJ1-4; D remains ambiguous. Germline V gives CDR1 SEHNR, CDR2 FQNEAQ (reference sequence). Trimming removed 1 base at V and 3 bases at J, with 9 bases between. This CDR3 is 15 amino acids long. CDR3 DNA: TGTGCCAGCAGCTTAGTTGGGGAGGCTAATGAAAAACTGTTTTTT. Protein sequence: CASSLVGEANEKLFF.